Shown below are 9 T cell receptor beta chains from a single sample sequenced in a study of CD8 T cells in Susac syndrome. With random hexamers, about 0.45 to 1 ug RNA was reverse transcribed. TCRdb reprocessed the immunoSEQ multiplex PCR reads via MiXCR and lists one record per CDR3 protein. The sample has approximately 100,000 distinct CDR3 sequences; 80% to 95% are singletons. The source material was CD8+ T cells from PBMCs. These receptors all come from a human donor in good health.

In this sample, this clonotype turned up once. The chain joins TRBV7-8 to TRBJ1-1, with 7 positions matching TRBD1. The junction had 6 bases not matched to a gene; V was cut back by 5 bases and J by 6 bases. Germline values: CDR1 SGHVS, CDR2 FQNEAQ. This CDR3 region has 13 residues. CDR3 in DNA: TGTGCCAGCAGCCCTACAGGGGCCGCTGAAGCTTTCTTT. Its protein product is CASSPTGAAEAFF.

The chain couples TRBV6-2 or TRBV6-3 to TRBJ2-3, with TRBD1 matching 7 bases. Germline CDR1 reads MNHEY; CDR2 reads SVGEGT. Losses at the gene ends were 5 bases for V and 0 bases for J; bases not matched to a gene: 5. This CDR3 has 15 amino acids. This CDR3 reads CASSPGQVSTDTQYF. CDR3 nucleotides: TGTGCCAGCAGTCCCGGACAGGTTAGCACAGATACGCAGTATTTT.

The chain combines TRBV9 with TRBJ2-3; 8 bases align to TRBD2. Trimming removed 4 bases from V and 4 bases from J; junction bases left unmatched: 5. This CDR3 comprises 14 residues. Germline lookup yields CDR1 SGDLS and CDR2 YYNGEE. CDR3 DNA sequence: TGTGCCAGCAGCTTAGGACTAGCCGCAGATACGCAGTATTTT. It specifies CASSLGLAADTQYF.

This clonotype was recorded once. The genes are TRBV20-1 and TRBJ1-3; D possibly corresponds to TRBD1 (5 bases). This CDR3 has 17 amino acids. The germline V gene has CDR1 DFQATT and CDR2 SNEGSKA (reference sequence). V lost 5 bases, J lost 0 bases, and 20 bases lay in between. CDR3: CSAPKGSTFSSGNTIYF. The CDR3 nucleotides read TGCAGTGCTCCCAAGGGGTCGACTTTTTCCTCTGGAAACACCATATATTTT.

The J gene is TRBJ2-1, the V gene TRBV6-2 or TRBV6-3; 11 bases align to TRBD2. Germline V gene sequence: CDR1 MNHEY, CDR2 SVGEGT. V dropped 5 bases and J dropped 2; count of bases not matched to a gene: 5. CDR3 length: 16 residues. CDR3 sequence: CASSQGLAAPYNEQFF. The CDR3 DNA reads TGTGCCAGCAGTCAGGGACTAGCGGCCCCCTACAATGAGCAGTTCTTC.

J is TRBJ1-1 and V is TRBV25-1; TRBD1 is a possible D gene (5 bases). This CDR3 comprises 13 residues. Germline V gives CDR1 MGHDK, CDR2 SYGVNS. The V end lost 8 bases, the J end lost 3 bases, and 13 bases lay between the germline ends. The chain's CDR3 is CASGRGGYTEAFF. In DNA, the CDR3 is TGTGCCAGCGGGAGGGGCGGTTACACTGAAGCTTTCTTT.

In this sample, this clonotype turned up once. CDR3 region: CASRSGSEAFF. The DNA of the CDR3 is TGTGCCAGCAGGAGTGGCTCTGAAGCTTTCTTT. The chain links TRBV6-5 to TRBJ1-1; D ambiguous. The CDR3 covers 11 residues. Trimming shortened V by 6 bases and J by 6 bases, and 8 bases separated the two germline ends. The V gene's germline CDR1 is MNHEY and CDR2 SVGAGI.

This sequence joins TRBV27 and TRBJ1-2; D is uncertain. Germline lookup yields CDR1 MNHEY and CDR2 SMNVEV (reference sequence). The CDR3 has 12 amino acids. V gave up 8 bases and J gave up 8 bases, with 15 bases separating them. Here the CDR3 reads CASSGGPRGYTF. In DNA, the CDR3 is TGTGCCAGCTCTGGCGGGCCGAGGGGCTACACCTTC.

For the CDR3, the DNA is TGCGCCAGCAGCTTGATGCTAGGAGGGGATGGTGGCTACACCTTC. Amino acid sequence: CASSLMLGGDGGYTF. This sequence joins TRBV5-1 and TRBJ1-2; a weak D match, TRBD1 (5 bases). The V gene lost 1 base and the J gene lost 7 bases, with 17 bases spanning the gap. CDR3 length: 15 residues. The V gene's germline CDR1 is SGHRS and CDR2 YFSETQ.